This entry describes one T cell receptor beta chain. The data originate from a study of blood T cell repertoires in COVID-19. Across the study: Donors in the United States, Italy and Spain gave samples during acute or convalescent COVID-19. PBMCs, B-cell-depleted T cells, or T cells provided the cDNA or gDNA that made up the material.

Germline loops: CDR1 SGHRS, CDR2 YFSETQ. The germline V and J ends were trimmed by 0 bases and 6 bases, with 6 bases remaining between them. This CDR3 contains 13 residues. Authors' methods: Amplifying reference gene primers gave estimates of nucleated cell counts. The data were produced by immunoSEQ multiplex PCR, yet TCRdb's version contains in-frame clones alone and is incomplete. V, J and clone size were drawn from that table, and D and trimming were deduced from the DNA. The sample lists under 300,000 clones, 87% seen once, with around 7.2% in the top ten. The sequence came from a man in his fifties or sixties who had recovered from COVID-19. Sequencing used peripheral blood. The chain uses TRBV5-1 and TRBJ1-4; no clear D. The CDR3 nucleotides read TGCGCCAGCAGCTTGGACGAGGATGAAAAACTGTTTTTT. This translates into CASSLDEDEKLFF.